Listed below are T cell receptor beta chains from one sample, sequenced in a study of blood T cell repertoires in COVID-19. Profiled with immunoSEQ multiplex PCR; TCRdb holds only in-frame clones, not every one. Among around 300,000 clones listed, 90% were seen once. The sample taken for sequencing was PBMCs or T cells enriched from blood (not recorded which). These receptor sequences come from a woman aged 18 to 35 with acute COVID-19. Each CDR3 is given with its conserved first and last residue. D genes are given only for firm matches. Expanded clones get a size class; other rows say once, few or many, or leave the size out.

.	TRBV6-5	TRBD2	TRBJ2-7	CATTRLAGNYEQYF	TGTGCCACAACGAGACTAGCGGGGAACTACGAGCAGTACTTC
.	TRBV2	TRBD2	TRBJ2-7	CASKRSAGGNEQYF	TGTGCCAGCAAGCGGTCCGCGGGGGGCAACGAGCAGTACTTC
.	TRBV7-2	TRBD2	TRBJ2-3	CASSLEGLPQDTQYF	TGTGCCAGCAGCTTAGAGGGACTACCCCAAGATACGCAGTATTTT
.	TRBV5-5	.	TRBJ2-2	CASSPLGSNTGELFF	TGTGCCAGCAGCCCCCTGGGGAGTAACACCGGGGAGCTGTTTTTT
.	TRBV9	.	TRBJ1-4	CASSPWKGNNEKLFF	TGTGCCAGCAGCCCCTGGAAGGGGAATAATGAAAAACTGTTTTTT
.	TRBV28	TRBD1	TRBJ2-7	CASSTSGGSPYEQYF	TGTGCCAGCAGTACCTCAGGGGGCTCCCCCTACGAGCAGTACTTC
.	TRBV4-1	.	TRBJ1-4	CASSQVGVTNEKLFF	TGCGCCAGCAGCCAAGTCGGGGTAACTAATGAAAAACTGTTTTTT
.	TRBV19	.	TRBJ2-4	CASSISNIQYF	TGTGCCAGTAGTATCTCGAACATTCAGTACTTC
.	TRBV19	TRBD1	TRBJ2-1	CASKIRGQGDYNEQFF	TGTGCCAGTAAAATACGCGGACAGGGAGACTACAATGAGCAGTTCTTC
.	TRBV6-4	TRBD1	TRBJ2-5	CASSKDRAETQYF	TGTGCCAGCAGTAAGGACAGGGCAGAGACCCAGTACTTC
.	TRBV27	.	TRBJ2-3	CASSLLRSTDTQYF	TGTGCCAGCAGTTTACTGCGTAGCACAGATACGCAGTATTTT
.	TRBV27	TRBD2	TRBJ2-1	CASSYGLAAYNEQFF	TGTGCCAGCAGTTACGGACTAGCGGCTTACAATGAGCAGTTCTTC
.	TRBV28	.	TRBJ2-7	CASSLIVGGYEQYF	TGTGCCAGCAGTTTAATTGTAGGAGGCTACGAGCAGTACTTC
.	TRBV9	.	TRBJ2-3	CASSVGRAGATDTQYF	TGTGCCAGCAGCGTAGGTCGGGCGGGGGCAACAGATACGCAGTATTTT
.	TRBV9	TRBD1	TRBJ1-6	CASSETGVGSPLHF	TGTGCCAGCAGCGAGACAGGGGTCGGTTCACCCCTCCACTTT
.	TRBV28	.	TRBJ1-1	CASRPPGKRMNTEAFF	TGTGCCAGCAGACCTCCGGGGAAAAGGATGAACACTGAAGCTTTCTTT
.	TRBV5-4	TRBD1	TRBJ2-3	CASSLEGQGHFKQYF	TGTGCCAGCAGCTTGGAGGGACAGGGTCATTTCAAGCAGTATTTT
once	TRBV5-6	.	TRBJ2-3	CASSLALGGTDTQYF	TGTGCCAGCAGCTTGGCCCTGGGCGGGACAGATACGCAGTATTTT
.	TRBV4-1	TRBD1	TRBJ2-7	CASSQGQGAGSYEQYF	TGCGCCAGCAGCCAAGGACAGGGGGCGGGCTCCTACGAGCAGTACTTC
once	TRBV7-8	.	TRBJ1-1	CASSFETGTEAFF	TGTGCCAGCAGCTTTGAGACAGGCACTGAAGCTTTCTTT
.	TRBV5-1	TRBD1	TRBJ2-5	CASSIGQGASRETQYF	TGCGCCAGCAGCATCGGACAGGGGGCGTCCCGAGAGACCCAGTACTTC
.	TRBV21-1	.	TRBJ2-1	CASSKWETSGRSRLMFLVDNEQFF	TGTGCCAGCAGCAAATGGGAGACTAGCGGGAGAAGTCGGCTAATGTTCCTCGTTGACAATGAGCAGTTCTTC
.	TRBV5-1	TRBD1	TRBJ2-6	CASSLEEQGASGANVLTF	TGCGCCAGCAGCTTGGAGGAACAGGGGGCCTCTGGGGCCAACGTCCTGACTTTC
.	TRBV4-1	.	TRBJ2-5	CASSPTAGLKETQYF	TGCGCCAGCAGCCCCACCGCGGGCCTCAAAGAGACCCAGTACTTC
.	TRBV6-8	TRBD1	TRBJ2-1	CASYPGTGGYLVYNEQFF	TGTGCCAGTTACCCCGGGACAGGGGGCTATCTTGTTTACAATGAGCAGTTCTTC
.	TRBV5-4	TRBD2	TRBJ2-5	CASSRLAGVRETQYF	TGTGCCAGCAGCAGATTAGCGGGAGTGAGGGAGACCCAGTACTTC
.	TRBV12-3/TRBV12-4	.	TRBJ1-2	CASRYISSGGYTF	TGTGCCAGCAGATACATTTCTTCCGGGGGCTACACCTTC
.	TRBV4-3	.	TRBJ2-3	CASSQDLTGDTQYF	TGCGCCAGCAGCCAAGATCTTACGGGGGATACGCAGTATTTT
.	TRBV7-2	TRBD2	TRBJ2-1	CASTKGLARNEQFF	TGTGCCAGCACCAAAGGACTAGCGCGCAATGAGCAGTTCTTC
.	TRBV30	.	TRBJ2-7	CAWRETGEQYF	TGTGCCTGGAGGGAGACGGGGGAGCAGTACTTC
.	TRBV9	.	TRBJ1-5	CASSAGQSNQPQHF	TGTGCCAGCAGCGCAGGACAGTCCAATCAGCCCCAGCATTTT
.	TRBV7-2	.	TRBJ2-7	CASSLETGREQYF	TGTGCCAGCAGCTTAGAGACAGGCCGCGAGCAGTACTTC
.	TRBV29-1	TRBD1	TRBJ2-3	CSVEVGGLPDTQYF	TGCAGCGTTGAAGTAGGGGGCCTTCCCGATACGCAGTATTTT
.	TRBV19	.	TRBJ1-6	CASSVTAGANSPLHF	TGTGCCAGTAGCGTAACGGCAGGGGCTAATTCACCCCTCCACTTT
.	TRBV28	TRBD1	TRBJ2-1	CASSFLGQGSYNEQFF	TGTGCCAGCAGTTTTTTAGGACAGGGTAGCTACAATGAGCAGTTCTTC
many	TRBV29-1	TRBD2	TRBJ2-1	CSVDGTSGHNEQFF	TGCAGCGTTGATGGGACTAGCGGACACAATGAGCAGTTCTTC
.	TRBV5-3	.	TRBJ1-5	CARSPGGCEGQPQHF	TGTGCCAGAAGCCCGGGAGGGTGCGAAGGTCAGCCCCAGCATTTT
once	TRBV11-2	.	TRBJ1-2	CASSFLSEANYGYTF	TGTGCCAGCAGCTTCTTGTCAGAAGCTAACTATGGCTACACCTTC
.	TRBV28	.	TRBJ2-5	CASQRPRETQYF	TGTGCCAGCCAACGTCCGCGAGAGACCCAGTACTTC
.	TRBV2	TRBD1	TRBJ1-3	CASKVVIGTERNVSGNTIYF	TGTGCCAGCAAGGTAGTCATCGGGACAGAGAGAAACGTCTCTGGAAACACCATATATTTT
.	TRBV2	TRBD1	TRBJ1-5	CASSESTGVIQPQHF	TGTGCCAGCAGTGAATCTACAGGGGTCATTCAGCCCCAGCATTTT
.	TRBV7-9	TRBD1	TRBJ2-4	CASSLEGQINIQYF	TGTGCCAGCAGCTTAGAGGGACAGATAAACATTCAGTACTTC
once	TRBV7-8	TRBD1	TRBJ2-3	CASSLPGTGVDTQYF	TGTGCCAGCAGCTTACCCGGGACAGGGGTCGATACGCAGTATTTT
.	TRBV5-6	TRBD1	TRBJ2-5	CASSFGARTGETQYF	TGTGCCAGCAGCTTCGGCGCCCGGACAGGGGAGACCCAGTACTTC
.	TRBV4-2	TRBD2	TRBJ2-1	CASSHGLAGGPTYNEQFF	TGTGCCAGCAGCCATGGACTAGCGGGAGGGCCCACCTACAATGAGCAGTTCTTC
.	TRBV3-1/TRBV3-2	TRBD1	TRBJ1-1	CASSPKTGMGVSTEAFF	TGTGCCAGCAGCCCAAAGACAGGGATGGGTGTGAGCACTGAAGCTTTCTTT
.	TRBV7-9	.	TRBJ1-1	CASSLLGGGNTEAFF	TGTGCCAGCAGCTTATTGGGGGGAGGGAACACTGAAGCTTTCTTT
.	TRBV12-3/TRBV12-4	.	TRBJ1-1	CASSPNLNTEAFF	TGTGCCAGCAGTCCCAACTTGAACACTGAAGCTTTCTTT
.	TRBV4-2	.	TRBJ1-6	CASSQVYEGPPLHF	TGTGCCAGCAGCCAAGTTTACGAGGGTCCACCCCTCCACTTT
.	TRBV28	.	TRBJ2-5	CASREPWGRQTQYF	TGTGCCAGCAGGGAGCCTTGGGGGCGACAGACCCAGTACTTC
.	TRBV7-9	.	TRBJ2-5	CASTPGGETQYF	TGTGCCAGCACCCCGGGGGGCGAGACCCAGTACTTC
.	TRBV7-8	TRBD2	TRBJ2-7	CASTNAGTSGYEQYF	TGTGCCAGCACGAACGCGGGGACTAGCGGATACGAGCAGTACTTC
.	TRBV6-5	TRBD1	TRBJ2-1	CASRRQGLRDNEQFF	TGTGCCAGCAGGCGACAGGGGCTAAGGGACAATGAGCAGTTCTTC
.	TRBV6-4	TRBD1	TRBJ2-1	CASRPGTGSRNEQFF	TGTGCCAGCAGACCTGGGACAGGAAGTAGGAATGAGCAGTTCTTC
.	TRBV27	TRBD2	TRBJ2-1	CASSERGPNNEQFF	TGTGCCAGCAGCGAGCGGGGGCCTAACAATGAGCAGTTCTTC